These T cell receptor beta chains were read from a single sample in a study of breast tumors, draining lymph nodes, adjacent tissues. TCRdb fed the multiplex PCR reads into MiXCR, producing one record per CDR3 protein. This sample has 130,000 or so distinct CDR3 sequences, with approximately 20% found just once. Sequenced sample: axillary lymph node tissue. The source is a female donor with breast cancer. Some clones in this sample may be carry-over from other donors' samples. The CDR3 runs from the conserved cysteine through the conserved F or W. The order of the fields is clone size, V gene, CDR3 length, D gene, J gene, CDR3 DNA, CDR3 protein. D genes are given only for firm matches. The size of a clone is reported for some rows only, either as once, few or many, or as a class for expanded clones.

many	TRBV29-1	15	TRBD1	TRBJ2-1	TGCAGCGTTGAAGGGGGGGACAGGACCTACAATGAGCAGTTCTTC	CSVEGGDRTYNEQFF
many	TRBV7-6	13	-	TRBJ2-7	TGTGCCAGCAGCTTAGAGACAAGCTACGAGCAGTACTTC	CASSLETSYEQYF
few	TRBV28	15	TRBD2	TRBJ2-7	TGTGCCAGCAGGGAGGGACTAGCGGGAACCTACGAGCAGTACTTC	CASREGLAGTYEQYF
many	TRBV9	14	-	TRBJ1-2	TGTGCCAGCAGCGTAGGGGAGGGGAACTATGGCTACACCTTC	CASSVGEGNYGYTF
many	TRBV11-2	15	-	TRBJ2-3	TGTGCCAGCAGCTTAGTGTGGGCCAGCACAGATACGCAGTATTTT	CASSLVWASTDTQYF
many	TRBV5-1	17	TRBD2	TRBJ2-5	TGCGCCAGCAGCTTGGGGTTTGGCGGGAGGGCCCAAGAGACCCAGTACTTC	CASSLGFGGRAQETQYF
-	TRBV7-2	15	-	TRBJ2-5	TGTGCCAGCAGCTACTCCGGGGCCGTGGGAGAGACCCAGTACTTC	CASSYSGAVGETQYF
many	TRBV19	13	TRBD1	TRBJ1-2	TGTGCCAGTAGTGCGAACAGGGGTTCTGGCTACACCTTC	CASSANRGSGYTF
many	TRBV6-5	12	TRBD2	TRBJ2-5	TGTGCCAGCTCGGGGGGTGGAGAGACCCAGTACTTC	CASSGGGETQYF
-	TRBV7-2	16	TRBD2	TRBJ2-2	TGTGCCAGCAGCTTAGATCTAGCGGCGAACACCGGGGAGCTGTTTTTT	CASSLDLAANTGELFF
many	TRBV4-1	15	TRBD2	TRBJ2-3	TGCGCCAGCAGCCCTAGCGGGAGGGCCACAGATACGCAGTATTTT	CASSPSGRATDTQYF
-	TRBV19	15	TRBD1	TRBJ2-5	TGTGCCAGTTCCCTCGGGACAGGGGGCGCGGAGACCCAGTACTTC	CASSLGTGGAETQYF
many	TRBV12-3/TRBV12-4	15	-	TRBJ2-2	TGTGCCAGCAGTTTAAGGGCAGTGAACACCGGGGAGCTGTTTTTT	CASSLRAVNTGELFF
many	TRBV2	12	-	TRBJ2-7	TGTGCCAGCAGGCACAACCTTTTCGAGCAGTACTTC	CASRHNLFEQYF
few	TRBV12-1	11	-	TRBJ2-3	TGTGCCAGCCGCCGGAGCAATACGCAGTATTTT	CASRRSNTQYF
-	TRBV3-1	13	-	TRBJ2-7	TGTGCCAGCAGCCAAGAAGCGGGTGACGAGCAGTACTTC	CASSQEAGDEQYF
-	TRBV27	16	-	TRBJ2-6	TGTGCCAGCAGTGCCCGACAAAGCTCTGGGGCCAGCGTCCTGACTTTC	CASSARQSSGASVLTF
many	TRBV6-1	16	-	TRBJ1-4	TGTGCCAGCAGGGACCAGGGTAGCCGAACTAATGAAAAACTGTTTTTT	CASRDQGSRTNEKLFF
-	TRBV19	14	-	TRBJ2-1	TGTACCAGTAAGGCGTCGGACCTCTACAATGAGCAGTTCTTC	CTSKASDLYNEQFF
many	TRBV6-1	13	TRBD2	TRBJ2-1	TGTGCCAGCAGTGGCGGGAGAGGCAATGAGCAGTTCTTC	CASSGGRGNEQFF
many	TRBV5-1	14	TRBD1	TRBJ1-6	TGCGCCAGCAGCTTGACAGGGGATAATTCACCCCTCCACTTT	CASSLTGDNSPLHF
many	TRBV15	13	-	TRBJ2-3	TGTGCCACCAGTGCGGGAACCACAGATACGCAGTATTTT	CATSAGTTDTQYF
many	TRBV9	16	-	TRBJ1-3	TGTGCCAGCAGCGTAGAGGGGACCCTTGCTGGAAACACCATATATTTT	CASSVEGTLAGNTIYF
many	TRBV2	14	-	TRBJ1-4	TGTGCCAGCAGTGTGCTCAGGGGAAATGAAAAACTGTTTTTT	CASSVLRGNEKLFF
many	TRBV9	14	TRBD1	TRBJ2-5	TGTGCCAGCAGCCCAGGGGGCGGGATCGAGACCCAGTACTTC	CASSPGGGIETQYF
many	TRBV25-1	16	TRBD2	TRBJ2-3	TGTGCCAGCACCGGGGTCCGAGCGGGAGTGCCAGATACGCAGTATTTT	CASTGVRAGVPDTQYF
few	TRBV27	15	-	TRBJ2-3	TGTGCCAGCAGTTTAGGAGCGACCCCCACAGATACGCAGTATTTT	CASSLGATPTDTQYF
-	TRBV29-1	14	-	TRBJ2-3	TGCAGCGTTGAAGATCCGGGGAAGACAGATACGCAGTATTTT	CSVEDPGKTDTQYF
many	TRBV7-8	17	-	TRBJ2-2	TGTGCCAGCAGCTTATGGGGCCTAGCGTCTCCCACCGGGGAGCTGTTTTTT	CASSLWGLASPTGELFF
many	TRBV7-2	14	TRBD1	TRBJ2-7	TGTGCCAGCAGCTTGGGACAGGGAGGTTACGAGCAGTACTTC	CASSLGQGGYEQYF
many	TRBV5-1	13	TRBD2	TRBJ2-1	TGCGCCAGCAGCACGGGAGGGGGGGATGAGCAGTTCTTC	CASSTGGGDEQFF
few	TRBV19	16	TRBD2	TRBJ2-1	TGTGCCAGTAGTCCACTAGCGGGGGGTTTCTACAATGAGCAGTTCTTC	CASSPLAGGFYNEQFF
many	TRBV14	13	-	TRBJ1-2	TGTGCCAGCAGCCTGGCATCGGGCTATGGCTACACCTTC	CASSLASGYGYTF
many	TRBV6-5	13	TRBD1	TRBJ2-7	TGTGCCAGCAGACCCGGACAGGGAGTCGAGCAGTACTTC	CASRPGQGVEQYF
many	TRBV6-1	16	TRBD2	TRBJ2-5	TGTGCCATCTCGTCCACACCGGGACTAGCGGGAGAGACCCAGTACTTC	CAISSTPGLAGETQYF
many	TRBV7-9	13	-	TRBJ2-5	TGTGCCAGCAGCTCGTTCGGGGGAGAGACCCAGTACTTC	CASSSFGGETQYF
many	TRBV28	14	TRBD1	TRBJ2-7	TGTGCCAGCAGCCCCCTAGGGGGCTCAAACGAGCAGTACTTC	CASSPLGGSNEQYF
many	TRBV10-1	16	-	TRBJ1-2	TGCGCCAGCAGACCGGGACAAATCATGGAGAACTATGGCTACACCTTC	CASRPGQIMENYGYTF
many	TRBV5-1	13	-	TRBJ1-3	TGCGCCAGCAGCTTGGAGCCGGGAAACACCATATATTTT	CASSLEPGNTIYF
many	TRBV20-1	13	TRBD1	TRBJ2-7	TGCAGTGCTAACCGACAGGGACGGTACGAGCAGTACTTC	CSANRQGRYEQYF